This TCR beta chain is drawn from a study of identical twins (dated by TCRdb to the mid-2010s). Notes on the research overall: To test whether fetal clonotypes persist, this study deep-sequenced TCR alpha and beta repertoires from monozygotic twins, from unrelated adults of various ages, and from cord blood. To rule out contamination, replicate twin experiments were performed at different times with different library preparation protocols.

Every donor in the study was a healthy Caucasian. The twin cohort consisted of three pairs of female monozygotic twins, all aged about 18 to 29 years. Positive isolation kits from Invitrogen were used to isolate the CD4+ and CD8+ T cell populations. From the germline V gene, CDR1 is SGHRS and CDR2 is YFSETQ. V sheds 8 bases and J sheds 1 base, leaving 9 bases between their ends. The CDR3 contains 13 residues, cysteine and phenylalanine counted. Solely the CDR3 DNA is kept, with 39 bases framed from the first base. What the work shows at the level of the full study, not this receptor alone: In monozygotic twins, out-of-frame TCR alpha sharing was systematically underestimated by recombination models, although the models agreed with sharing between unrelated individuals. Fewer insertions were carried by abundant cord blood beta clonotypes; a weaker similar trend was observed in young adult naive repertoires, while no such trend was observed in memory repertoires. The excess sharing between twins in beta out-of-frame sequences was weaker because fewer shared sequences reduced the signal-to-noise ratio. Zero-insertion analyses could be partly confounded by invariant T cells such as MAIT and iNKT, though diverse VJ usage argued against such confounding for most clonotypes. Conclusions relied on cross-sectional statistical analysis, since the same donors could not be followed over many years. Out-of-frame TCR alpha sequences shared between twins showed an excess of low generation-probability sequences compared with coincidental sharing between unrelated individuals.

Worth noting for this clonotype: What this receptor recognizes is not known. Base qualities are missing; no much larger clone stands one base away.

Library preparation was by 5' RACE. The listed sequencing device is Illumina HiSeq 2000. Template switching introduced a universal primer binding site; the final cDNA contained a unique molecular identifier, enabling accurate counting of TCR cDNA molecules. Specific primers in the conserved constant-segment region were used to synthesize first-strand cDNA for TCR alpha and beta chains. Each cDNA library was double barcoded, with a SMART-Mk sample barcode plus Illumina barcodes, to control for contamination. TruSeq adapter sequences and Illumina sample barcodes were added in two successive PCR steps. Sequencing of the TCR alpha and beta cDNA libraries was done on the Illumina HiSeq platform using custom primers. The original methods were these. Unique molecular identifiers were extracted from raw reads with MiGEC, and CDR3 positions were determined with MiXCR. Recombination models were inferred per individual with the repgenHMM and IGoR tools using an EM algorithm. Shared clonotype analysis was performed with the tcR package in R, normalizing sharing by the product of cloneset sizes. To study raw recombination without the effects of thymic and clonal selection, out-of-frame nonproductive sequences were analyzed. TCRdb handled the public reads itself, with Q25 trimming in fastp and clone calling in MiXCR, and kept productive beta chains. For every CDR3 protein sequence, its rows merge into one entry that carries the most common genes and DNA. In this record, the V and J calls reflect TCRdb's handling and not the investigators' own analysis. The sample table lists around 550,000 distinct CDR3 sequences, nearly 15% of them with a count of one. Clones ranked in the top ten supply 0.44% of the sample.

These data were also reused for a study on yellow fever vaccine responses in identical twins. The second study reports: The T cell response to vaccination in identical twins was reported by the authors to appear partly convergent and partly personalized. In identical twins, the study followed T cell clones that responded to the vaccine with precision.

Sequencing was done on a sample of CD4+ T cells sorted from blood. This receptor chain uses TRBV5-1 and TRBJ2-2; no D gene call is confident. This receptor was obtained from a young woman in good health. The nucleotide sequence reads TGCGCCAGTCAGTCCCAGAACACCGGGGAGCTGTTTTTT. Translated, this gives CASQSQNTGELFF.